This entry lists 5 T cell receptor beta chains sequenced from one sample in a study of T cell responses to AZD1222 COVID-19 vaccine. The data were produced by immunoSEQ multiplex PCR, yet TCRdb's version contains in-frame clones alone and is incomplete. This sample has some 150,000 clones, with 92% found just once. Sequencing used peripheral blood, obtained on day 0 of AZD1222 vaccination. The receptor source for this set is an adult in good health.

The V gene is TRBV27, the J gene TRBJ2-3; no clear D gene. The CDR3 covers 14 residues. V was shortened by 5 bases and J by 2 bases, with 11 bases between the two germline ends. Germline CDR1 and CDR2: MNHEY and SMNVEV (reference sequence). CDR3 amino acids: CASSPRVYTDTQYF. The CDR3 DNA reads as TGTGCCAGCAGTCCCCGGGTCTACACAGATACGCAGTATTTT.

The chain employs TRBV5-4 and TRBJ2-5, with 11 bases identical to TRBD2. Germline-derived CDR1 and CDR2 are SGHNT and YYREEE (reference sequence). The V and J ends lost 4 bases and 1 base, in that order; junction bases with no gene match: 6. This CDR3 spans 16 amino acids. CDR3 amino acids: CASSPGLAGSQETQYF. For the CDR3, the DNA is TGTGCCAGCAGCCCAGGACTAGCGGGTAGCCAAGAGACCCAGTACTTC.

This chain uses TRBV7-8 with TRBJ1-4; D gene unclear. Germline V gene lookup returns CDR1 SGHVS and CDR2 FQNEAQ. This CDR3 comprises 15 residues. V was pared by 5 bases and J by 0 bases, with 10 bases between. As DNA, the CDR3 is TGTGCCAGCAGCCGAGGGATCCCAACTAATGAAAAACTGTTTTTT. Translated: CASSRGIPTNEKLFF.

The chain is built from TRBV9 and TRBJ2-7, with 7 bases lining up with TRBD2. The CDR3 extends over 15 amino acids. J lost 2 bases, V lost 0 bases, and 5 bases had no gene match. Germline V gene sequence: CDR1 SGDLS, CDR2 YYNGEE. The CDR3 DNA reads TGTGCCAGCAGCGTAGGGGTTGCGGGGGCCTACGAGCAGTACTTC. It encodes CASSVGVAGAYEQYF.

The chain employs TRBV29-1 and TRBJ1-1; no clear D gene. CDR1 is SQVTM, CDR2 ANQGSEA, per germline. The CDR3 spans 14 residues. With 3 bases removed from V and 1 base from J, the gap between germline ends came to 12 bases. DNA of the CDR3: TGCAGCGTTGACAGCCTGCGGGGGAACACTGAAGCTTTCTTT. Protein: CSVDSLRGNTEAFF.